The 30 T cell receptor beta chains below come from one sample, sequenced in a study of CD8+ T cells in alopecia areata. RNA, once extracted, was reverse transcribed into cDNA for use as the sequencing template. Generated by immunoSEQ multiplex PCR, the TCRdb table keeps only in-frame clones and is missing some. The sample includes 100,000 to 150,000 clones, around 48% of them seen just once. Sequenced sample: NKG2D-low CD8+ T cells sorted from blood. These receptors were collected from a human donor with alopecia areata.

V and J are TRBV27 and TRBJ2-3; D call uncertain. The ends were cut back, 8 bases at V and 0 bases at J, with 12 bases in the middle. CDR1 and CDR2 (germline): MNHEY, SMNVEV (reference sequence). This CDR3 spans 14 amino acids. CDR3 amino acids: CASRPAFSTDTQYF. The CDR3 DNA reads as TGTGCCAGCCGGCCTGCGTTTAGCACAGATACGCAGTATTTT.

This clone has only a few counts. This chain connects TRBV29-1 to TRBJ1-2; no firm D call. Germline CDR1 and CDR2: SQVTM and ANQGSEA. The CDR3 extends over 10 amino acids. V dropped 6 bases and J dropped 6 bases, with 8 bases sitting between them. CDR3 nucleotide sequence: TGCAGCGTACCCGGTGATGGCTACACCTTC. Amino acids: CSVPGDGYTF.

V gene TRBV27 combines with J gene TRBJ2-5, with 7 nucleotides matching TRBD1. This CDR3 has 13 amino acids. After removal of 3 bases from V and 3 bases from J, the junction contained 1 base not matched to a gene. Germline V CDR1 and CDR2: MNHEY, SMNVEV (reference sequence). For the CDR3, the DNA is TGTGCCAGCAGTTTCACAGGGGAAGAGACCCAGTACTTC. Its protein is CASSFTGEETQYF.

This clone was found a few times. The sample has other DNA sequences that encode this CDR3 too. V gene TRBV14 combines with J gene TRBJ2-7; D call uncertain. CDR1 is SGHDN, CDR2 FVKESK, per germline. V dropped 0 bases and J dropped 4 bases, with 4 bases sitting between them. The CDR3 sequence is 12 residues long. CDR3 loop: CASSQEGYEQYF. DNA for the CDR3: TGTGCCAGCAGCCAAGAGGGGTACGAGCAGTACTTC.

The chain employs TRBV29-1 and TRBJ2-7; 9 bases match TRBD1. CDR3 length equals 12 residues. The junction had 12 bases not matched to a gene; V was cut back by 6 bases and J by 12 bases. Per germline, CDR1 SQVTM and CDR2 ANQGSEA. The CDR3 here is CSVRPGQGFWYF. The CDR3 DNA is TGCAGCGTACGTCCGGGACAGGGCTTCTGGTACTTC.

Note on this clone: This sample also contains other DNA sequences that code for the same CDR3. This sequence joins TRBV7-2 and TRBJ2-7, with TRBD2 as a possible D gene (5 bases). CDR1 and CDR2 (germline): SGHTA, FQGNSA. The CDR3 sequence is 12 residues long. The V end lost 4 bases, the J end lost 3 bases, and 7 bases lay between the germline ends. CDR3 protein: CASSSGIYEQYF. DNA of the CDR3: TGTGCCAGCAGCTCGGGGATCTACGAGCAGTACTTC. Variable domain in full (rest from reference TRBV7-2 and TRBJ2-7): GAGVSQSPSNKVTEKGKDVELRCDPISGHTALYWYRQSLGQGLEFLIYFQGNSAPDKSGLPSDRFSAERTGGSVSTLTIQRTQQEDSAVYLCASSSGIYEQYFGPGTRLTVT.

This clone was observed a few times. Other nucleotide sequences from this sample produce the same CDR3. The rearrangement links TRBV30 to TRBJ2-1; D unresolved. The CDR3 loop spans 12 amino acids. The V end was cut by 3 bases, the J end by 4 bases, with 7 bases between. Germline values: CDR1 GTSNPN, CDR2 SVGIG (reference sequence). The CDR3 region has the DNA TGTGCCTGGAGCGGAAGTTACAATGAGCAGTTCTTC. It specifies CAWSGSYNEQFF.

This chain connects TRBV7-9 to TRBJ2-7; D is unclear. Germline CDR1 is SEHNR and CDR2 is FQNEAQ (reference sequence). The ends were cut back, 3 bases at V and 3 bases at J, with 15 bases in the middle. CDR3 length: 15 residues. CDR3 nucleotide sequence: TGTGCCAGCAGCTTTGAGTGGGCGGACGGCTACGAGCAGTACTTC. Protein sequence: CASSFEWADGYEQYF.

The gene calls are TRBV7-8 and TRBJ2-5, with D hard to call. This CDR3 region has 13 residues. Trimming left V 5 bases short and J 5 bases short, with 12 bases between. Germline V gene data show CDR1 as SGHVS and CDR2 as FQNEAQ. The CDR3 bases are TGTGCCAGCAGCGCGGCCCCAGCGGAGACCCAGTACTTC. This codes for CASSAAPAETQYF.

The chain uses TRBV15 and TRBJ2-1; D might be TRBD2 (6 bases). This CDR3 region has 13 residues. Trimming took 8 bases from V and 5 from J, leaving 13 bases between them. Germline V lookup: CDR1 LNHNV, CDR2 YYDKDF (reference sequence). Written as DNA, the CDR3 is TGTGCCACCGGACGGGAGAATCACAATGAGCAGTTCTTC. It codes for CATGRENHNEQFF.

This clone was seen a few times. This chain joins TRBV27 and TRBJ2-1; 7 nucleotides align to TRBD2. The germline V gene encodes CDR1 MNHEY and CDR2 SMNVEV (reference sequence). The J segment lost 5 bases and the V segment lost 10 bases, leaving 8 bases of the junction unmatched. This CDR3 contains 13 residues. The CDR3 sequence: CAIRLAEDNEQFF. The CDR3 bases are TGTGCCATCCGACTAGCAGAAGACAATGAGCAGTTCTTC.

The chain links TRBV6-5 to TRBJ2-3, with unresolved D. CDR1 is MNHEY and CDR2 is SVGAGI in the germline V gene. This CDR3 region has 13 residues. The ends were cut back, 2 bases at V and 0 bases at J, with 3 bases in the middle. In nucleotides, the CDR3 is TGTGCCAGCAGTTACGCCAGCACAGATACGCAGTATTTT. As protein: CASSYASTDTQYF.

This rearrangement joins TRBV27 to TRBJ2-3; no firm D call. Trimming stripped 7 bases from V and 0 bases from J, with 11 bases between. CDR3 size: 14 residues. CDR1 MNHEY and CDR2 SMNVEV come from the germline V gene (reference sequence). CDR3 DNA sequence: TGTGCCAGCACAACCCTCGACAGCACAGATACGCAGTATTTT. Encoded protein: CASTTLDSTDTQYF.

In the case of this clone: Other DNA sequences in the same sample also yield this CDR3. CDR3 in DNA: TGCAGCGTTGCAGGCGGGAGCTCCTACGAGCAGTACTTC. Residues: CSVAGGSSYEQYF. The chain has TRBV29-1 and TRBJ2-7; TRBD2 matches at 7 bases. CDR1 is SQVTM, CDR2 ANQGSEA, per germline. J lost 0 bases, V lost 4 bases, and 3 bases had no gene match. This CDR3 contains 13 residues.

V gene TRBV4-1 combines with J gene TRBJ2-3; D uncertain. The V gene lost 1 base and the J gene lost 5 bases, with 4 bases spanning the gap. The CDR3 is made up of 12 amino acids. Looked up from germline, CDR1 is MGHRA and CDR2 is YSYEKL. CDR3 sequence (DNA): TGCGCCAGCAGCCAAGGTCAAGATACGCAGTATTTT. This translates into CASSQGQDTQYF.

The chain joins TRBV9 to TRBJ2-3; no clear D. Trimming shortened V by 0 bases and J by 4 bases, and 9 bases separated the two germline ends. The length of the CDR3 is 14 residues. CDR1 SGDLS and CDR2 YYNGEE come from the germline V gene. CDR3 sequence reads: CASSVESPADTQYF. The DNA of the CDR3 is TGTGCCAGCAGCGTAGAAAGTCCGGCAGATACGCAGTATTTT.

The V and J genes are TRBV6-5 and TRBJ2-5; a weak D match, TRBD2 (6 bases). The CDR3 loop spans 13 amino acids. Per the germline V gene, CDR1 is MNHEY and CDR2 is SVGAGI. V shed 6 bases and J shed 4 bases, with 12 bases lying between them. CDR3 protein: CASRLAELETQYF. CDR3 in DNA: TGTGCCAGCAGATTAGCGGAGCTAGAGACCCAGTACTTC.

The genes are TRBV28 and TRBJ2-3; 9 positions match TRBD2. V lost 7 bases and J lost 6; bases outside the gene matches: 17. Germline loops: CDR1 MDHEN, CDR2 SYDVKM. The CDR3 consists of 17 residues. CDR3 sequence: CASIPIGAGGLKDTQYF. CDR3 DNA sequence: TGTGCCAGCATCCCTATAGGGGCGGGAGGGCTTAAGGATACGCAGTATTTT.

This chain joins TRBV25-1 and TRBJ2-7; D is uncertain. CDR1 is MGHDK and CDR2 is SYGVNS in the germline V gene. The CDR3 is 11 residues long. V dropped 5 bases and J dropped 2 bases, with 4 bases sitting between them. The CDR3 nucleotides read TGTGCCAGCAGTACAACCTACGAGCAGTACTTC. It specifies CASSTTYEQYF.

The chain's CDR3 is CASMDRAGEETQYF. In DNA form, the CDR3 reads TGTGCCAGCATGGACAGGGCGGGCGAAGAGACCCAGTACTTC. This chain connects TRBV6-1 to TRBJ2-5; 8 bases are shared with TRBD1. Germline assignment: CDR1 MNHNS and CDR2 SASEGT. J lost 3 bases, V lost 7 bases, and 7 bases had no gene match. The CDR3 has 14 residues.

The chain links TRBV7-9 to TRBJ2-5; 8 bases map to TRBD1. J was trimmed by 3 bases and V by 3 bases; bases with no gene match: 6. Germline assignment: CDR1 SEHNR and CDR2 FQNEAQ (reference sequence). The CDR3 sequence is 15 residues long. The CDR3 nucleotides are TGTGCCAGCAGCTTCTTCGGACAGGGTGAAGAGACCCAGTACTTC. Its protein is CASSFFGQGEETQYF.

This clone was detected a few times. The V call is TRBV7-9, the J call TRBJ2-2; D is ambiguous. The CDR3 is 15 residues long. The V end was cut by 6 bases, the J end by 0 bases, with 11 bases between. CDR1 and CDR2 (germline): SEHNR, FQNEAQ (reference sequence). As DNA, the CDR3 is TGTGCCAGCAGTTCCGCGGCCCCGAACACCGGGGAGCTGTTTTTT. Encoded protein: CASSSAAPNTGELFF.

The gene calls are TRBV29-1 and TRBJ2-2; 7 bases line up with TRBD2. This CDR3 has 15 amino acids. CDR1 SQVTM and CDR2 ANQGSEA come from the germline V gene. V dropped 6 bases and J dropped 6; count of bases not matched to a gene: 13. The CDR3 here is CSVHERGGDSGELFF. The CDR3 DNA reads TGCAGCGTCCACGAGAGGGGAGGGGATTCCGGGGAGCTGTTTTTT.

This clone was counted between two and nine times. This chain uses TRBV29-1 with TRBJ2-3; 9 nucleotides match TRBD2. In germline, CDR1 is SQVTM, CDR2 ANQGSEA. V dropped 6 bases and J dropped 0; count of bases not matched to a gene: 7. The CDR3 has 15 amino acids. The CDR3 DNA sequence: TGCAGCGTCGAGCTAGCGGGGATTAGCACAGATACGCAGTATTTT. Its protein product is CSVELAGISTDTQYF.

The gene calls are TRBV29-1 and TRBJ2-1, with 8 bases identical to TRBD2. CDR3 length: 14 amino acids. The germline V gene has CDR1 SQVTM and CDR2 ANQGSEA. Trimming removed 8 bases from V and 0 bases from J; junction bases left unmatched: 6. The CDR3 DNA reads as TGCAGCATTAGCGGGGAAAGCTCCTACAATGAGCAGTTCTTC. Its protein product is CSISGESSYNEQFF.

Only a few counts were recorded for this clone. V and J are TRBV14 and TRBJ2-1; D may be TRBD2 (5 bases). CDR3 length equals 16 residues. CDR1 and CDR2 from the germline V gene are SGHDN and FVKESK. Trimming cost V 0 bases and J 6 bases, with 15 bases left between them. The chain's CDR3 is CASSQETGLLANEQFF. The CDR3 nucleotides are TGTGCCAGCAGCCAAGAAACCGGACTCCTAGCCAATGAGCAGTTCTTC.

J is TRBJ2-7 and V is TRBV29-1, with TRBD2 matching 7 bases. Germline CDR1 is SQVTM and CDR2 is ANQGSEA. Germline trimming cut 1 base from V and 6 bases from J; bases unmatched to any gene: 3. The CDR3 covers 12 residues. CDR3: CSVEAGGSEQYF. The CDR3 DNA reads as TGCAGCGTTGAAGCGGGGGGTAGCGAGCAGTACTTC.

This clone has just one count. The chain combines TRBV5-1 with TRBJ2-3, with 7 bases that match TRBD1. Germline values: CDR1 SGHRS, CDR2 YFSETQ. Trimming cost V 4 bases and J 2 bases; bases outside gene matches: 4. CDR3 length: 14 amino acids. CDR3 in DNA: TGCGCCAGCAGCGCCGGGACAGACACAGATACGCAGTATTTT. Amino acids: CASSAGTDTDTQYF.

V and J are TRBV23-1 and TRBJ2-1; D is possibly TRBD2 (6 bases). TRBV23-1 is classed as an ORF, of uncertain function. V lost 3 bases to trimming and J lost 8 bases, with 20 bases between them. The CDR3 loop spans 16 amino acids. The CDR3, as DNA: TGCGCCAGCAGTCAGACACGGGACTTAAGGGGCGATGAGCAGTTCTTC. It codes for CASSQTRDLRGDEQFF.

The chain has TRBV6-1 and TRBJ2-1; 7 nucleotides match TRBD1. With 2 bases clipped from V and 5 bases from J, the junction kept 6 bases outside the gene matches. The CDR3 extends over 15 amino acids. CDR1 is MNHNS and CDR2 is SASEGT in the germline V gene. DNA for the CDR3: TGTGCCAGCAGTGAACTCGTGGGACAGCACAATGAGCAGTTCTTC. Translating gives CASSELVGQHNEQFF.